A selection of T cell receptor beta chains follows, all from one sample in a study of regulatory dendritic cells for organ transplantation. Antigen specificity for these receptors is unknown. Generated by immunoSEQ multiplex PCR, the TCRdb table keeps only in-frame clones and is missing some. This table holds under 12,000 clones, 60% to 75% found once. Input material: memory CD4+ T cells from blood cultured with regulatory dendritic cells. All receptors derive from a human donor in good health. CDR3s include the opening cysteine and the closing phenylalanine or tryptophan. Fields, in order: V gene, D gene, clone size, J gene, CDR3 protein, CDR3 DNA. A D gene is named only where the DNA matches it firmly. Size tells how often a clone was seen (once, few, many) or the class of an expanded clone, and some rows leave it out.

TRBV4-1,TRBD1,-,TRBJ2-1,CASSQPGQVPNEQFF,TGCGCCAGCAGCCAACCGGGACAGGTCCCCAATGAGCAGTTCTTC
TRBV5-1,TRBD2,-,TRBJ2-3,CASSPLASGGATDTQYF,TGCGCCAGCAGCCCGCTGGCTAGCGGGGGGGCAACAGATACGCAGTATTTT
TRBV2,TRBD1,few,TRBJ1-1,CASSLTGADTEAFF,TGTGCCAGCAGTCTTACAGGGGCCGACACTGAAGCTTTCTTT
TRBV7-2,TRBD1,once,TRBJ1-1,CASSPGTGPPTEAFF,TGTGCCAGCAGCCCCGGGACAGGGCCCCCCACTGAAGCTTTCTTT
TRBV5-1,-,-,TRBJ1-2,CASSAGEVGYTF,TGCGCCAGCAGCGCGGGGGAGGTCGGCTACACCTTC
TRBV19,-,few,TRBJ1-2,CASNEGTNYGYTF,TGTGCCAGTAATGAGGGAACTAACTATGGCTACACCTTC
TRBV11-3,-,-,TRBJ2-6,CASSLDGSGAFGANVLTF,TGTGCCAGCAGCTTAGATGGGTCAGGGGCCTTTGGGGCCAACGTCCTGACTTTC
TRBV18,-,-,TRBJ2-5,CASSGGETQYF,TGTGCCAGCTCAGGCGGGGAGACCCAGTACTTC
TRBV5-1,-,few,TRBJ1-5,CASSLTVGANQPQHF,TGCGCCAGCAGCTTAACCGTCGGAGCAAATCAGCCCCAGCATTTT
TRBV4-1,TRBD1,once,TRBJ1-5,CASSHEQGPTSPQHF,TGCGCCAGCAGCCATGAACAGGGGCCCACGTCGCCCCAGCATTTT
TRBV11-2,-,-,TRBJ1-6,CASSLKTSDNSPLHF,TGTGCCAGCAGCTTAAAAACCAGCGATAATTCACCCCTCCACTTT
TRBV18,-,-,TRBJ1-1,CASSPENGVFF,TGTGCCAGCTCACCTGAAAACGGGGTTTTCTTT
TRBV6-9,TRBD2,-,TRBJ2-7,CASSQLGGGAPEQYF,TGTGCCAGCAGCCAACTGGGCGGGGGGGCCCCCGAGCAGTACTTC
TRBV2,-,-,TRBJ2-4,CASSDGRAKNIQYF,TGTGCCAGCAGTGATGGGAGAGCCAAAAACATTCAGTACTTC
TRBV5-4,TRBD2,medium-sized,TRBJ2-1,CASSLAGGAWDEQFF,TGTGCCAGCAGTTTAGCGGGGGGTGCTTGGGATGAGCAGTTCTTC
TRBV18,-,-,TRBJ2-3,CASSPRGGTDTQYF,TGTGCCAGCTCACCACGGGGGGGCACAGATACGCAGTATTTT
TRBV6-5,-,-,TRBJ1-1,CASSYSLRVETEAFF,TGTGCCAGCAGTTACTCGCTCAGGGTAGAGACTGAAGCTTTCTTT
TRBV5-1,-,-,TRBJ1-1,CASSSGLRDTEAFF,TGCGCCAGCAGCTCCGGACTGCGGGACACTGAAGCTTTCTTT
TRBV7-8,-,-,TRBJ2-2,CASSLRLANTGELFF,TGTGCCAGCAGCCTCCGACTAGCGAACACCGGGGAGCTGTTTTTT
TRBV19,-,few,TRBJ1-6,CASRLTSGANSPLHF,TGTGCCAGTAGACTCACCTCAGGGGCCAATTCACCCCTCCACTTT
TRBV4-2,TRBD2,-,TRBJ2-5,CASSQAGGRWLETQYF,TGTGCCAGCAGCCAAGCGGGGGGGCGGTGGTTAGAGACCCAGTACTTC
TRBV29-1,-,-,TRBJ2-4,CSVGQVLSNIQYF,TGCAGCGTTGGGCAGGTCCTATCAAACATTCAGTACTTC
TRBV7-8,-,once,TRBJ2-7,CASSLAGGFSYEQYF,TGTGCCAGCAGCTTAGCTGGGGGCTTCTCCTACGAGCAGTACTTC
TRBV11-2,TRBD1,-,TRBJ2-7,CASSFTGGERAYEQYF,TGTGCCAGCAGCTTCACAGGGGGAGAGAGAGCTTACGAGCAGTACTTC
TRBV6-1,-,-,TRBJ1-2,CASSEEGRDTNYGYTF,TGTGCCAGCAGTGAAGAGGGTAGGGACACAAACTATGGCTACACCTTC
TRBV25-1,-,-,TRBJ2-2,CASSEYRTGNTGELFF,TGTGCCAGCAGTGAATATAGGACGGGAAACACCGGGGAGCTGTTTTTT
TRBV7-9,-,-,TRBJ2-6,CASSTRQVAGANVLTF,TGTGCCAGCAGCACCCGACAGGTAGCTGGGGCCAACGTCCTGACTTTC
TRBV25-1,-,-,TRBJ1-6,CASSPLAGVDNSPLHF,TGTGCCAGCAGCCCCCTGGCAGGGGTGGATAATTCACCCCTCCACTTT
TRBV12-5,-,-,TRBJ1-1,CASGFVQNTEAFF,TGTGCTAGTGGTTTCGTACAGAACACTGAAGCTTTCTTT
TRBV6-5,-,-,TRBJ2-3,CASSQTGADTQYF,TGTGCCAGCAGCCAGACAGGCGCAGATACGCAGTATTTT
TRBV6-6,TRBD2,few,TRBJ2-3,CASSYGSGGGSDTQYF,TGTGCCAGCAGTTACGGTAGCGGGGGGGGCTCAGATACGCAGTATTTT
TRBV5-1,-,-,TRBJ2-7,CASSLRAYEQYF,TGCGCCAGCAGCTTGCGGGCCTACGAGCAGTACTTC
TRBV25-1,-,-,TRBJ1-2,CASSVTANYGYTF,TGTGCCAGCAGTGTGACAGCTAACTATGGCTACACCTTC
TRBV5-4,-,few,TRBJ1-1,CASSMRHPGTEAFF,TGTGCCAGCAGCATGCGCCACCCAGGCACTGAAGCTTTCTTT
TRBV6-5,-,-,TRBJ2-1,CASSPVTSDGNEQFF,TGTGCCAGCAGTCCCGTGACTAGTGATGGCAATGAGCAGTTCTTC